These 11 T cell receptor beta chains were all obtained from the same sample, sequenced in a study of T cell changes during pregnancy in multiple sclerosis (dated by TCRdb to about 2019). The library was prepared using the immunoSEQ multiplex PCR assay. TCRdb took this table from immuneACCESS and kept in-frame rearrangements with V and J called. Such tables lack part of the clones; where checked against another copy, unresolved V genes explain under half of the gap, and the rest is unexplained. This sample lists some 41,000 clones; around 93% were detected once. Of the sample, 8.1% falls within the top ten clones. The sample was CD8+ T cells from peripheral blood mononuclear cells, taken in the third trimester of pregnancy. Source of these receptors: a female donor with multiple sclerosis, enrolled in a pregnancy study.

The J gene is TRBJ2-7, the V gene TRBV28; TRBD2 agrees at 8 bases. V lost 6 bases and J lost 7; bases outside the gene matches: 8. The CDR3 sequence is 13 residues long. Germline-derived CDR1 and CDR2 are MDHEN and SYDVKM. DNA for the CDR3: TGTGCCAGCAGGAGCGGGAGTAACGGTGAGCAGTACTTC. Translating gives CASRSGSNGEQYF.

V usage is TRBV15 and J usage is TRBJ2-1; the match to TRBD2 covers 10 bases. This CDR3 contains 17 residues. Germline V gene sequence: CDR1 LNHNV, CDR2 YYDKDF (reference sequence). Unmatched junction bases numbered 12, after V lost 3 bases and J lost 7 bases. CDR3 amino acids: CATSSSLSGRGWNEQFF. CDR3 sequence (DNA): TGTGCCACCAGCAGCTCCTTAAGCGGGAGGGGTTGGAATGAGCAGTTCTTC.

V gene TRBV15 combines with J gene TRBJ2-1; TRBD2 agrees at 7 bases. Trimming took 4 bases from V and 4 from J; bases not matched to a gene: 7. Germline V CDR1 and CDR2: LNHNV, YYDKDF (reference sequence). CDR3 length equals 15 residues. The CDR3 DNA reads TGTGCCACCAGCACCGGGACTAATGGGTACAATGAGCAGTTCTTC. Amino acid sequence: CATSTGTNGYNEQFF.

This chain joins TRBV28 and TRBJ2-3; unclear D gene. In germline, CDR1 is MDHEN, CDR2 SYDVKM. This CDR3 spans 14 amino acids. Trimming pared 3 bases from V and 2 bases from J, leaving 9 bases between. Here the CDR3 reads CASSLLEHTDTQYF. In nucleotides, the CDR3 is TGTGCCAGCAGTTTGTTAGAGCACACAGATACGCAGTATTTT. The full variable domain, its missing parts supplied by reference TRBV28 and TRBJ2-3, is DVKVTQSSRYLVKRTGEKVFLECVQDMDHENMFWYRQDPGLGLRLIYFSYDVKMKEKGDIPEGYSVSREKKERFSLILESASTNQTSMYLCASSLLEHTDTQYFGPGTRLTVL.

CDR3 residues: CASSYSGTGSEAFF. As DNA, the CDR3 is TGTGCCAGCAGTTACTCCGGGACAGGGAGTGAAGCTTTCTTT. The rearrangement links TRBV6-5 to TRBJ1-1; 9 bases fit TRBD1. The CDR3 spans 14 residues. Losses at the gene ends were 0 bases for V and 7 bases for J; bases not matched to a gene: 3. From germline, CDR1 is MNHEY and CDR2 SVGAGI.

This sequence joins TRBV30 and TRBJ1-3; 7 bases agree with TRBD1. Per germline, CDR1 GTSNPN and CDR2 SVGIG (reference sequence). The ends lost 1 base at V and 5 bases at J; junction bases unmatched: 2. This CDR3 is 13 amino acids long. In nucleotides, the CDR3 is TGTGCCTGGAGTGGGGACAGCCGAAACACCATATATTTT. As protein: CAWSGDSRNTIYF.

This chain uses TRBV5-1 with TRBJ2-1; 9 bases are shared with TRBD2. This CDR3 comprises 16 residues. J lost 0 bases, V lost 0 bases, and 1 base had no gene match. Per germline, CDR1 SGHRS and CDR2 YFSETQ. The chain's CDR3 is CASSLALAGSYNEQFF. The CDR3 DNA is TGCGCCAGCAGCTTGGCACTAGCGGGCTCCTACAATGAGCAGTTCTTC.

The genes are TRBV27 and TRBJ2-7, with no clear D. V lost 0 bases and J lost 3, with 15 bases in between. This CDR3 contains 16 residues. Per the germline V gene, CDR1 is MNHEY and CDR2 is SMNVEV (reference sequence). Written as DNA, the CDR3 is TGTGCCAGCAGTTTATCGAAGAGAAACCCACGCTACGAGCAGTACTTC. Its protein product is CASSLSKRNPRYEQYF.

V gene TRBV6-5 combines with J gene TRBJ2-5; D call uncertain. Per the germline V gene, CDR1 is MNHEY and CDR2 is SVGAGI. V dropped 4 bases and J dropped 2 bases, with 8 bases sitting between them. This CDR3 is built from 13 residues. CDR3 in amino acids: CASSSSPQETQYF. CDR3 bases: TGTGCCAGCAGTTCATCCCCACAAGAGACCCAGTACTTC.

The genes are TRBV19 and TRBJ2-7; D gene ambiguous. Trimming removed 3 bases from V and 0 bases from J, with 9 bases in between. The CDR3 has 14 amino acids. Germline loops: CDR1 LNHDA, CDR2 SQIVND (reference sequence). For the CDR3, the DNA is TGTGCCAGTAGTATGGCGGCGGCCTCCTACGAGCAGTACTTC. Its protein product is CASSMAAASYEQYF.

The CDR3 sequence: CASSSGGTDTQYF. The CDR3 bases are TGTGCCAGCAGCTCGGGGGGCACAGATACGCAGTATTTT. The J gene is TRBJ2-3, the V gene TRBV5-4, with a weak D call TRBD2 (6 bases). This CDR3 is 13 amino acids long. In germline, CDR1 is SGHNT, CDR2 YYREEE (reference sequence). V was shortened by 3 bases and J by 1 base, with 6 bases between the two germline ends. The variable domain in full, completed from reference TRBV5-4 and TRBJ2-3, reads ETGVTQSPTHLIKTRGQQVTLRCSSQSGHNTVSWYQQALGQGPQFIFQYYREEENGRGNFPPRFSGLQFPNYSSELNVNALELDDSALYLCASSSGGTDTQYFGPGTRLTVL.